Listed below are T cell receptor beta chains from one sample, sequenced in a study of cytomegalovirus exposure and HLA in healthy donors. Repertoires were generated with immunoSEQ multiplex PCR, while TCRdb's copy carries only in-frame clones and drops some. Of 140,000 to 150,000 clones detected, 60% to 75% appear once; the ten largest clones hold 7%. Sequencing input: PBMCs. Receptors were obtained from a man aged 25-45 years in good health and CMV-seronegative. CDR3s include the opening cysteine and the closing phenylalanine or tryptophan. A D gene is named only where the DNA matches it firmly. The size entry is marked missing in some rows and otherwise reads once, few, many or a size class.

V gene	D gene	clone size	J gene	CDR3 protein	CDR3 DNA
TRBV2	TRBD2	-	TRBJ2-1	CASRASGRGEQFF	TGTGCCAGCAGGGCTAGCGGGAGGGGCGAGCAGTTCTTC
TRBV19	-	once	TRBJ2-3	CASSRGLQDTQYF	TGTGCCAGTAGTAGAGGACTTCAAGATACGCAGTATTTT
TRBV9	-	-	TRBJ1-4	CASSVGQTATNEKLFF	TGTGCCAGCAGCGTAGGGCAGACAGCAACTAATGAAAAACTGTTTTTT
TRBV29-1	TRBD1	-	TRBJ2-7	CSVGPTSGTGGEQYF	TGCAGCGTGGGGCCTACTAGTGGGACAGGGGGCGAGCAGTACTTC
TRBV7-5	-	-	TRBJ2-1	CARSLVSGTSGRANEQFF	TGTGCCAGAAGCTTAGTCTCAGGGACTAGCGGGAGGGCCAATGAGCAGTTCTTC
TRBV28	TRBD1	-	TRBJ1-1	CASSSETGGSAEAFF	TGTGCCAGCAGTTCCGAGACAGGGGGCAGCGCTGAAGCTTTCTTT
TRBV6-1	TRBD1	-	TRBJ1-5	CASSATTGGGQPQHF	TGTGCCAGCAGTGCTACGACAGGGGGCGGTCAGCCCCAGCATTTT
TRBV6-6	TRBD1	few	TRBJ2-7	CASSYSKDRGGEQYF	TGTGCCAGCAGTTACTCGAAGGACAGGGGGGGCGAGCAGTACTTC
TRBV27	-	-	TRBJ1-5	CASARDLNQPQHF	TGTGCCAGCGCGCGGGACCTCAATCAGCCCCAGCATTTT
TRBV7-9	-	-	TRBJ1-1	CASSSQWNTEAFF	TGTGCCAGCAGCTCTCAGTGGAACACTGAAGCTTTCTTT
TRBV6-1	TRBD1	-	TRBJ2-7	CASSEAETGESYEQYF	TGTGCCAGCAGTGAAGCAGAGACAGGGGAGTCCTACGAGCAGTACTTC
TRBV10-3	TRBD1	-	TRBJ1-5	CAISESKGQGLGQPQHF	TGTGCCATCAGTGAGTCGAAAGGACAGGGGCTTGGTCAGCCCCAGCATTTT
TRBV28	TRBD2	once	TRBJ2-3	CASSAGLAGGVSTDTQYF	TGTGCCAGCAGTGCCGGATTAGCGGGGGGGGTTAGCACAGATACGCAGTATTTT
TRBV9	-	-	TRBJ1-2	CASSGYRASNYGYTF	TGTGCCAGCAGCGGATACAGGGCCTCTAACTATGGCTACACCTTC
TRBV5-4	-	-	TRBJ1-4	CASSSTATNEKLFF	TGTGCCAGCAGCTCGACAGCAACTAATGAAAAACTGTTTTTT
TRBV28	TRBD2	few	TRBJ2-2	CASSLLGGDTGELFF	TGTGCCAGCAGTTTACTTGGGGGGGACACCGGGGAGCTGTTTTTT
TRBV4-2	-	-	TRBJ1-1	CASSQGEVTTEAFF	TGTGCCAGCAGCCAAGGGGAGGTGACCACTGAAGCTTTCTTT
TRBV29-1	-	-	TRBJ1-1	CSAGAREYSEAFF	TGCAGCGCTGGGGCCAGGGAATATAGTGAAGCTTTCTTT
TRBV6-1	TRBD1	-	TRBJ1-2	CASSRDVQGVYGYTF	TGTGCCAGCAGTCGCGACGTACAGGGGGTTTATGGCTACACCTTC
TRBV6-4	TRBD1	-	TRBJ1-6	CASSVLHWKDRVSNSPLHF	TGTGCCAGCAGTGTCTTACACTGGAAGGACAGGGTAAGTAATTCACCCCTCCACTTT
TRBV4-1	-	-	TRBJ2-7	CASSQEAQGMDEQYF	TGCGCCAGCAGCCAAGAGGCGCAGGGAATGGACGAGCAGTACTTC
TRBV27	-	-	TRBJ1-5	CASSLMGRQGIQPQHF	TGTGCCAGCAGTTTAATGGGTCGGCAGGGGATTCAGCCCCAGCATTTT
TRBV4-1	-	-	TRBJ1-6	CASSQGRTGFANSPLHF	TGCGCCAGCAGCCAAGGGCGTACAGGCTTCGCTAATTCACCCCTCCACTTT
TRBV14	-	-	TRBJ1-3	CASSAGHRSGNTIYF	TGTGCCAGCAGCGCAGGACATCGCTCTGGAAACACCATATATTTT
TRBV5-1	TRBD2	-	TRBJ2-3	CASSLKDSGRAGSTDTQYF	TGCGCCAGCAGCTTAAAGGATAGCGGGAGGGCCGGGAGCACAGATACGCAGTATTTT
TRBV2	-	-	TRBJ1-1	CAVRDSKTEAFF	TGTGCCGTTCGGGACTCAAAGACTGAAGCTTTCTTT
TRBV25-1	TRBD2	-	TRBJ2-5	CASSAAGGKTQYF	TGTGCCAGCAGTGCGGCGGGGGGAAAGACCCAGTACTTC
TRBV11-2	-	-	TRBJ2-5	CASSLGSPFRETQYF	TGTGCCAGCAGCTTAGGGTCCCCGTTTCGGGAGACCCAGTACTTC
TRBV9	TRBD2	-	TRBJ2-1	CASSVEGTSGINEQFF	TGTGCCAGCAGCGTAGAAGGGACTAGCGGCATAAATGAGCAGTTCTTC